The next 10 T cell receptor beta chains were all read from a single sample in a study of T cell responses to AZD1222 COVID-19 vaccine. Here immunoSEQ multiplex PCR was the method, and the copy in TCRdb shows in-frame clones only, minus some. This table holds about 180,000 clones, around 94% found once. The material sequenced was peripheral blood, taken 28 days after the second AZD1222 dose. These receptors came from an adult who received the AZD1222 COVID-19 vaccine.

This clone was recorded only once. The V and J genes are TRBV7-3 and TRBJ2-3, with D possibly being TRBD2 (5 bases). Germline V gene sequence: CDR1 SGHTA, CDR2 FQGTGA. The CDR3 has 13 amino acids. Trimming removed 3 bases at V and 4 bases at J, with 8 bases between. CDR3 residues: CASSFGSPDTQYF. Here the CDR3 DNA reads TGTGCCAGCAGCTTTGGGAGTCCAGATACGCAGTATTTT.

This chain links TRBV27 with TRBJ2-5; D not certain. Germline values: CDR1 MNHEY, CDR2 SMNVEV (reference sequence). The germline V and J ends were trimmed by 2 bases and 5 bases, with 12 bases remaining between them. The CDR3 length is 14 residues. As DNA, the CDR3 is TGTGCCAGCAGTTTAACAGAGGCGGTGGAGACCCAGTACTTC. Amino acid sequence: CASSLTEAVETQYF.

The chain employs TRBV5-6 and TRBJ1-2; D remains ambiguous. Trimming removed 7 bases at V and 3 bases at J, with 7 bases between. The germline gives CDR1 SGHDT, CDR2 YYEEEE. This CDR3 region has 11 residues. The CDR3 DNA sequence: TGTGCCAGCTCACGAGACTATGGCTACACCTTC. This encodes CASSRDYGYTF.

V is TRBV6-5 and J is TRBJ2-7; D uncertain. The V gene lost 9 bases and the J gene lost 0 bases, with 12 bases spanning the gap. This CDR3 comprises 13 residues. The V gene's germline CDR1 is MNHEY and CDR2 SVGAGI. CDR3 residues: CASLPSSSYEQYF. DNA for the CDR3: TGTGCCAGTCTCCCGAGCAGCTCCTACGAGCAGTACTTC.

The chain carries TRBV5-1 and TRBJ2-1, with a tentative D call TRBD1 (6 bases). The V and J ends lost 5 bases and 8 bases respectively, with 8 bases between them. The germline gives CDR1 SGHRS, CDR2 YFSETQ. The length of the CDR3 is 11 residues. CDR3 DNA: TGCGCCAGCAGGACAGGAGATGAGCAGTTCTTC. As protein: CASRTGDEQFF.

As regards this clone: The sample contains more than one DNA sequence encoding this CDR3. The chain carries TRBV7-2 and TRBJ2-2, with no clear D. CDR3 length equals 14 residues. Per the germline V gene, CDR1 is SGHTA and CDR2 is FQGNSA. Trimming took 5 bases from V and 5 from J, leaving 12 bases between them. For the CDR3, the DNA is TGTGCCAGCAGCCTAGGTGTGGCTACCGGGGAGCTGTTTTTT. Protein sequence: CASSLGVATGELFF.

V is TRBV13 and J is TRBJ1-3; 10 positions agree with TRBD1. This CDR3 region has 14 residues. Germline CDR1 and CDR2: PRHDT and FYEKMQ (reference sequence). J lost 7 bases, V lost 6 bases, and 6 bases had no gene match. The CDR3 DNA reads as TGTGCCAGCAGTTCGGACAGGGGGACGAACACCATATATTTT. The encoded protein is CASSSDRGTNTIYF.

The chain combines TRBV5-1 with TRBJ2-3; TRBD2 aligns across 9 bases. Germline trimming cut 0 bases from V and 2 bases from J; bases unmatched to any gene: 4. This CDR3 contains 16 residues. The germline gives CDR1 SGHRS, CDR2 YFSETQ. DNA of the CDR3: TGCGCCAGCAGCTTGGGACTAGCGGAGGACACAGATACGCAGTATTTT. This sequence encodes CASSLGLAEDTDTQYF.

This clone appeared a single time. The CDR3 is CASSNLPGQGQNQPQHF. CDR3 DNA: TGTGCCAGTAGCAATCTACCCGGACAGGGGCAAAATCAGCCCCAGCATTTT. The chain carries TRBV19 and TRBJ1-5; 9 bases are a match to TRBD1. The CDR3 has 17 residues. CDR1 and CDR2 from the germline V gene are LNHDA and SQIVND (reference sequence). Trimming removed 6 bases from V and 4 bases from J; junction bases left unmatched: 13. The complete variable domain, with remaining parts taken from reference TRBV19 and TRBJ1-5, reads DGGITQSPKYLFRKEGQNVTLSCEQNLNHDAMYWYRQDPGQGLRLIYYSQIVNDFQKGDIAEGYSVSREKKESFPLTVTSAQKNPTAFYLCASSNLPGQGQNQPQHFGDGTRLSIL.

The rearrangement joins TRBV5-4 to TRBJ2-7; no reliable D call. The CDR3 spans 13 residues. The ends were cut back, 3 bases at V and 4 bases at J, with 11 bases in the middle. The germline V gene has CDR1 SGHNT and CDR2 YYREEE (reference sequence). CDR3 protein: CASSSGSDYEQYF. CDR3 sequence (DNA): TGTGCCAGCAGCTCTGGTTCGGATTACGAGCAGTACTTC.